This T cell receptor (beta chain) was sequenced for a study of T cells after yellow fever vaccination. The CDR3 runs to 13 residues. Trimming removed 1 base at V and 9 bases at J, with 7 bases between. Germline lookup yields CDR1 SGHAT and CDR2 FQNNGV. TCRdb redid the calling of the 5' RACE reads with MiXCR, one entry per CDR3 protein. The table includes some 560,000 distinct CDR3 sequences, around 16% detected once. The TCR sequence derives from a man aged 18 to 35 who received the YFV17D yellow fever vaccine. Source: PBMCs, taken about 5 days after the first yellow fever vaccination. The rearrangement joins TRBV11-2 to TRBJ1-6; D perhaps matches TRBD1 (5 bases). CDR3 DNA: TGTGCCAGCAGCTTAGTCAGGGCTTCACCCCTCCACTTT. It specifies CASSLVRASPLHF.